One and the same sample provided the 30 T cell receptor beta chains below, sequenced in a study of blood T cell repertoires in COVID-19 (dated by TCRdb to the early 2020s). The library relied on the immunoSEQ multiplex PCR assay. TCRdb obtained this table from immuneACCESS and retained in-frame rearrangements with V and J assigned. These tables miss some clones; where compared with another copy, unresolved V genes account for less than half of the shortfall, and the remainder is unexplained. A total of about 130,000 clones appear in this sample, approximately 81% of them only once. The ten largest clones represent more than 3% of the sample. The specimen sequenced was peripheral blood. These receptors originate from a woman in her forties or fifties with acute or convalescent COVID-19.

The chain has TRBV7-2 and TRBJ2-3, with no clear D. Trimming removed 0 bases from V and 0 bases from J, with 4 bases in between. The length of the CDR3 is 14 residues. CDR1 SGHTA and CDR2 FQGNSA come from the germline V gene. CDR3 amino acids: CASSLARSTDTQYF. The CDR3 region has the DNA TGTGCCAGCAGCTTAGCGCGGAGCACAGATACGCAGTATTTT.

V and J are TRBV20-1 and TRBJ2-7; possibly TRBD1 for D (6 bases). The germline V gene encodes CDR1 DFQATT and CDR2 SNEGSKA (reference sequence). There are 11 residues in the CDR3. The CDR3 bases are TGCAGCGCCGAACAGGGACCCAAGCAGTACTTC. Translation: CSAEQGPKQYF.

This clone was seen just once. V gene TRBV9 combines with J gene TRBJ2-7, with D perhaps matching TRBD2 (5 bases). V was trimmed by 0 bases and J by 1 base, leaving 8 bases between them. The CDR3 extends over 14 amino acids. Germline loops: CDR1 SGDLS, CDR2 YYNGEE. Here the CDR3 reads CASSVGRQSYEQYF. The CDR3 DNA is TGTGCCAGCAGCGTAGGGAGGCAGTCCTACGAGCAGTACTTC.

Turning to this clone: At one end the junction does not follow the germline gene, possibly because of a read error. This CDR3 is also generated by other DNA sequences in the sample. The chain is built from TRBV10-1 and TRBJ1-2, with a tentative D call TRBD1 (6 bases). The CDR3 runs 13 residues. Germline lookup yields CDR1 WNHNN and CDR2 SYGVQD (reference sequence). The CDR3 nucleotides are TGTGCCAGCAGTGAGGGGGGCTCCTATGGCTACACCTTC. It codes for CASSEGGSYGYTF.

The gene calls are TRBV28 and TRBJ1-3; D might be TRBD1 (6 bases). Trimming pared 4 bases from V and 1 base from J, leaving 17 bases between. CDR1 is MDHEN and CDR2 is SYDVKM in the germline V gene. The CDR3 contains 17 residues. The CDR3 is CASSSPGRTVSGNTIYF. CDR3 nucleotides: TGTGCCAGCAGTTCCCCGGGACGGACAGTATCTGGAAACACCATATATTTT.

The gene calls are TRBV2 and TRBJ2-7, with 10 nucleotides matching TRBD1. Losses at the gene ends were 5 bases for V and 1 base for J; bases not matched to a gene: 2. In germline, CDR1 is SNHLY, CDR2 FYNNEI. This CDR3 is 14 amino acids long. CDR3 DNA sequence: TGTGCCAGCAGTCCGGGACAGGGGTCCTACGAGCAGTACTTC. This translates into CASSPGQGSYEQYF.

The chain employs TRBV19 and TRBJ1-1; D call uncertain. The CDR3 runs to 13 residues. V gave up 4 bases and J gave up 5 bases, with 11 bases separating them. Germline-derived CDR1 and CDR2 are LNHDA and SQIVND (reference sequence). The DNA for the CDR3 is TGTGCCAGTAGTAGCGGACGGAGGACTGAAGCTTTCTTT. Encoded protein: CASSSGRRTEAFF.

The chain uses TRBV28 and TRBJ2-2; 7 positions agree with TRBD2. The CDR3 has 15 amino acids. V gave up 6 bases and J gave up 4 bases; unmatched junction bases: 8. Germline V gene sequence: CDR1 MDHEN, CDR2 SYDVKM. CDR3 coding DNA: TGTGCCAGCAGCCGAGCGGGACTCATCACCGGGGAGCTGTTTTTT. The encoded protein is CASSRAGLITGELFF.

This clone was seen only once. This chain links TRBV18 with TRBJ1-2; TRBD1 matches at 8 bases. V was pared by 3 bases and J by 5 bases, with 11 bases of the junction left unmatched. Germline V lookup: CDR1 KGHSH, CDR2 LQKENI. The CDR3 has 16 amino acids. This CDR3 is CASSPEARTGKYGYTF. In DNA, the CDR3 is TGTGCCAGCTCACCTGAGGCCCGGACAGGGAAGTATGGCTACACCTTC.

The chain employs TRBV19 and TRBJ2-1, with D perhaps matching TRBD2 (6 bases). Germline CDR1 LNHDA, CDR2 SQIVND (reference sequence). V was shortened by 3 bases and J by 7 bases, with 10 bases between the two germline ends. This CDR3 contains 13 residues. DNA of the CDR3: TGTGCCAGTAGTATGGGGGGACGAAATGAGCAGTTCTTC. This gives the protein CASSMGGRNEQFF.

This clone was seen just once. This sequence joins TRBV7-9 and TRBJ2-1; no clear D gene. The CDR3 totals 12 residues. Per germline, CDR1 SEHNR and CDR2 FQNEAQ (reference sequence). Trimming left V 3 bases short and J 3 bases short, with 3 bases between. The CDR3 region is CASSFIYNEQFF. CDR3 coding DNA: TGTGCCAGCAGCTTCATCTACAATGAGCAGTTCTTC. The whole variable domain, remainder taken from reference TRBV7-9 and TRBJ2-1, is DTGVSQNPRHKITKRGQNVTFRCDPISEHNRLYWYRQTLGQGPEFLTYFQNEAQLEKSRLLSDRFSAERPKGSFSTLEIQRTEQGDSAMYLCASSFIYNEQFFGPGTRLTVL.

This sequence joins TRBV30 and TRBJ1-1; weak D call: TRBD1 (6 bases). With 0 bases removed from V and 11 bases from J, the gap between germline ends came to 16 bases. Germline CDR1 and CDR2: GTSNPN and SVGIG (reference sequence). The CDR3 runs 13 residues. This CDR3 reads CAWSVGGKAGAFF. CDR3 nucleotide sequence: TGTGCCTGGAGTGTAGGGGGTAAAGCTGGGGCTTTCTTT.

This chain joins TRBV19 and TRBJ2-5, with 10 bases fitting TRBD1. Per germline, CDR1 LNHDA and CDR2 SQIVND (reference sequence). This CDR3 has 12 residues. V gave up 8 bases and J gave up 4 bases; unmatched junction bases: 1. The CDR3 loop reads CASGTGVETQYF. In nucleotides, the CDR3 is TGTGCCAGTGGGACAGGGGTAGAGACCCAGTACTTC.

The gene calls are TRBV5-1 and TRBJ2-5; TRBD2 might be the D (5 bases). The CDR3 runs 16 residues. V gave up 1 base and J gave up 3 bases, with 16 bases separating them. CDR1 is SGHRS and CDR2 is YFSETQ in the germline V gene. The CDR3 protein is CASSLWISAREETQYF. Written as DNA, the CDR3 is TGCGCCAGCAGCTTGTGGATTAGCGCGAGGGAAGAGACCCAGTACTTC.

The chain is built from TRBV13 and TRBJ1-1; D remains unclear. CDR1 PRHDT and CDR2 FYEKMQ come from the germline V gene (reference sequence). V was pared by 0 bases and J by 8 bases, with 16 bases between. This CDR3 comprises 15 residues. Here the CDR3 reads CASSLGLAGYGEAFF. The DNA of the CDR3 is TGTGCCAGCAGCTTAGGCCTAGCGGGGTACGGGGAAGCTTTCTTT.

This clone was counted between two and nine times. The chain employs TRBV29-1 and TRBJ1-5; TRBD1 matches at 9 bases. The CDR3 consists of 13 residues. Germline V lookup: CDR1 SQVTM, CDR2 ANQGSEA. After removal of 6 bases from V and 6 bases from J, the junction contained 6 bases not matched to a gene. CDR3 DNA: TGCAGCGTCTTGATGGGACAGGGTCAGCCCCAGCATTTT. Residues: CSVLMGQGQPQHF.

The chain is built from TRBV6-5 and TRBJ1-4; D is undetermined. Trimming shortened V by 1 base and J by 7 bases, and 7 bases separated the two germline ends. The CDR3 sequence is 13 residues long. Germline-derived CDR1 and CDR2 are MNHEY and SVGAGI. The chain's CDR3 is CASSYLKPEKLFF. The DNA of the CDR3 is TGTGCCAGCAGTTACTTAAAGCCTGAAAAACTGTTTTTT.

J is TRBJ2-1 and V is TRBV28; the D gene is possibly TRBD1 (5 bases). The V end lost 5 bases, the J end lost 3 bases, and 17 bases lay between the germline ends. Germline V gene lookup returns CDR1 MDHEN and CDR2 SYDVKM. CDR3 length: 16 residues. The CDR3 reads CASSPIGDRNYNEQFF. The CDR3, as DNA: TGTGCCAGCAGTCCTATCGGCGACAGAAACTACAATGAGCAGTTCTTC. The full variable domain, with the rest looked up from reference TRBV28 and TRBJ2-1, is DVKVTQSSRYLVKRTGEKVFLECVQDMDHENMFWYRQDPGLGLRLIYFSYDVKMKEKGDIPEGYSVSREKKERFSLILESASTNQTSMYLCASSPIGDRNYNEQFFGPGTRLTVL.

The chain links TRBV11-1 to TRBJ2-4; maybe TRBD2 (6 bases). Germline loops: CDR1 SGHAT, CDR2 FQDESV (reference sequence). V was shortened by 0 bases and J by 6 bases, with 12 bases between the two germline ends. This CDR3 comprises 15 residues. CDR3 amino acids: CASSLALASGNIQYF. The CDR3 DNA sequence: TGTGCCAGCAGCTTAGCGCTAGCGTCCGGAAACATTCAGTACTTC.

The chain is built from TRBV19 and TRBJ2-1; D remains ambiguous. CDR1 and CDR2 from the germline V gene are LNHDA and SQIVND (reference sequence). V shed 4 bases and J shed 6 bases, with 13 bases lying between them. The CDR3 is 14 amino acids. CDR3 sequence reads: CASSSSSTRNEQFF. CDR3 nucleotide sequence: TGTGCCAGTAGTAGTAGCTCTACCCGCAATGAGCAGTTCTTC.

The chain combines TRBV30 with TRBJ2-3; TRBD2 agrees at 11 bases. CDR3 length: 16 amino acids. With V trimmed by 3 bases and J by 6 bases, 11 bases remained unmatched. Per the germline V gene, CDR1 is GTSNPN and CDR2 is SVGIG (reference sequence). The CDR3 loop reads CAWSGITSGRRDTQYF. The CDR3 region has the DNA TGTGCCTGGAGCGGTATCACTAGCGGGAGAAGGGATACGCAGTATTTT.

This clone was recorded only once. The CDR3 loop reads CASTNYRGDGYTF. CDR3 nucleotides: TGTGCCAGTACCAATTACAGGGGCGATGGCTACACCTTC. The V call is TRBV19, the J call TRBJ1-2; 7 bases match TRBD1. J gave up 6 bases and V 7 bases, and 8 bases lay outside the gene matches. Germline V CDR1 and CDR2: LNHDA, SQIVND (reference sequence). CDR3 size: 13 residues.

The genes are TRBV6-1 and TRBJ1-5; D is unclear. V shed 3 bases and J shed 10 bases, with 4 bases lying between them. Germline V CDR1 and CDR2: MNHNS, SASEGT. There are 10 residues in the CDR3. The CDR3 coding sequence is TGTGCCAGCAGTGATAGCCCCCAGCATTTT. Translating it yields CASSDSPQHF.

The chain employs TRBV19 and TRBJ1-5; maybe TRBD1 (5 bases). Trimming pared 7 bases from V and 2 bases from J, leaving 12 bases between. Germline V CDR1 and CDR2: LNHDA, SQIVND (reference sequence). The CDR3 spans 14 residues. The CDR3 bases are TGTGCCAGTACCTGGGGACTGGGCAATCAGCCCCAGCATTTT. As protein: CASTWGLGNQPQHF.

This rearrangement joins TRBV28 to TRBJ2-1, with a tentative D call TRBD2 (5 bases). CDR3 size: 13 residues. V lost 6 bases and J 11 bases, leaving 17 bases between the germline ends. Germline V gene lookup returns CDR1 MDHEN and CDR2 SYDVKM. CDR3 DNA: TGTGCCAGCAGACCCCCCGACGGGGAAAAGCAGTTCTTC. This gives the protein CASRPPDGEKQFF. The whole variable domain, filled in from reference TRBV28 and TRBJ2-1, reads DVKVTQSSRYLVKRTGEKVFLECVQDMDHENMFWYRQDPGLGLRLIYFSYDVKMKEKGDIPEGYSVSREKKERFSLILESASTNQTSMYLCASRPPDGEKQFFGPGTRLTVL.

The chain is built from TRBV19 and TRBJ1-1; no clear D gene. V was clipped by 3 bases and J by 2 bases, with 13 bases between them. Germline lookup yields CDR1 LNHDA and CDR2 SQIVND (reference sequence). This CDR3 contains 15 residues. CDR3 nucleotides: TGTGCCAGTAGTATCTGGGCGACGGGAAACACTGAAGCTTTCTTT. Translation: CASSIWATGNTEAFF.

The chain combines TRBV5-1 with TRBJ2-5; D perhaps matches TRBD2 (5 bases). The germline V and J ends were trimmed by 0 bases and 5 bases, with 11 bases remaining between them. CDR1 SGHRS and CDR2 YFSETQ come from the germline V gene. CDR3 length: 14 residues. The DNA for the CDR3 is TGCGCCAGCAGCTTGGAGGCTAGCTTTGAGACCCAGTACTTC. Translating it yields CASSLEASFETQYF.

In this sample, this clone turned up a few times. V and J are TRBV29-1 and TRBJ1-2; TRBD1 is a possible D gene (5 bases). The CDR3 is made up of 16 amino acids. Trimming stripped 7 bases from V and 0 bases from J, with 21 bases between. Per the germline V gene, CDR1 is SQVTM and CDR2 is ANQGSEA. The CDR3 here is CSADAIGVMANYGYTF. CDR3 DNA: TGCAGCGCCGACGCTATAGGGGTGATGGCTAACTATGGCTACACCTTC. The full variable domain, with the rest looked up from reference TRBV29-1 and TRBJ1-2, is SAVISQKPSRDICQRGTSLTIQCQVDSQVTMMFWYRQQPGQSLTLIATANQGSEATYESGFVIDKFPISRPNLTFSTLTVSNMSPEDSSIYLCSADAIGVMANYGYTFGSGTRLTVV.

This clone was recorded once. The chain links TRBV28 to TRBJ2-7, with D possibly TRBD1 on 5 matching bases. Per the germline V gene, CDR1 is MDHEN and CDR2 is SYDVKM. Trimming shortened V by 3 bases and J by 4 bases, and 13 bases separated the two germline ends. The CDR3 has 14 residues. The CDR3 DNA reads TGTGCCAGCAGTTTTATTACAGGAGCATACGAGCAGTACTTC. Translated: CASSFITGAYEQYF.

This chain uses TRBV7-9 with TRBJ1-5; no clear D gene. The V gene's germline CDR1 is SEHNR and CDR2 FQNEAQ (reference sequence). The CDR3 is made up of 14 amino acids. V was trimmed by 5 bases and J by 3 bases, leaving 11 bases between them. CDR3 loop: CASSIGSYNQPQHF. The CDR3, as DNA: TGTGCCAGCAGCATCGGGAGTTACAATCAGCCCCAGCATTTT.